This section outlines one T cell receptor (beta chain) sequence together with its context. Its antigen is still unknown. This CDR3 spans 16 amino acids. Germline lookup yields CDR1 LGHDT and CDR2 YNNKEL (reference sequence). V dropped 1 base and J dropped 9; count of bases not matched to a gene: 5. Primed by a sample-barcoded 5' primer and a J-beta primer mix, a second PCR proceeded for about 6 to 12 cycles. TCRdb reprocessed the 5' RACE reads via MiXCR and lists one record per CDR3 protein. In the table there are approximately 1,000,000 distinct CDR3 sequences, more than 35% of which are singletons. The sample belongs to a study of blood T cells in healthy people across ages. Study details: There was about one barcoded beta molecule captured by template switching per two T cells. Study results and caveats: CMV status of donors was unknown, possibly confounding expanded clonotype changes. A greater number of naive CD4+ cells and higher diversity distinguished long-lived donors from aged donors.

The genes are TRBV3-1 and TRBJ1-6; 11 positions match TRBD1. Material for sequencing was blood. The clonotype comes from a woman aged 55-75 years in good health. In DNA, the CDR3 is TGTGCCAGCAGCCAAGGGATCGGACAGGGGGCTTCACCCCTCCACTTT. Residues: CASSQGIGQGASPLHF.